This T cell receptor (beta chain) came from a study of patients and donors after allogeneic stem cell transplantation. TCRdb called the RT-PCR reads again in MiXCR, with one record for every CDR3 protein. This sample yields approximately 210,000 distinct CDR3 sequences, of which roughly 40% are seen a single time; less than 40% belongs to the top ten. CDR1 and CDR2 (germline): MNHEY, SVGEGT. The V and J ends lost 9 bases and 6 bases respectively, with 13 bases between them. The CDR3 is made up of 12 amino acids. This clonotype was observed a single time. This receptor was taken from a human donor who was either an allogeneic HSCT recipient or a stem cell or donor lymphocyte infusion donor (not recorded which). It is not recorded whose cells these are; they may come from a transplant donor. Input material: blood, either unsorted or a sorted T cell fraction (not recorded which). The chain employs TRBV6-2 or TRBV6-3 and TRBJ2-3; D is ambiguous. As DNA, the CDR3 is TGTGCCAGTTCGCCGCAGCCGGATACGCAGTATTTT. The encoded protein is CASSPQPDTQYF.